One sample yielded the 32 T cell receptor beta chains listed below, sequenced in a study of technical replicates of blood from a few donors (dated by TCRdb to 2016 to 2017). The library was obtained by the immunoSEQ multiplex PCR assay. TCRdb holds this immuneACCESS table with in-frame rearrangements only. Some clones are missing; in checked studies, unresolved V genes explain under half, and the rest has no known cause. The sample profile shows about 83,000 clones; around 90% of them were found once. Of the sample, about 0.27% falls within the top ten clones. The specimen sequenced was T cells isolated from PBMCs. The receptor set was obtained from a human donor in good health.

This chain joins TRBV5-1 and TRBJ2-5, with D possibly being TRBD2 (5 bases). The CDR3 covers 14 residues. The V gene lost 1 base and the J gene lost 4 bases, with 11 bases spanning the gap. Per the germline V gene, CDR1 is SGHRS and CDR2 is YFSETQ. The CDR3 DNA reads as TGCGCCAGCAGCTTGTTGGGAGAAGGAGAGACCCAGTACTTC. Protein product: CASSLLGEGETQYF.

The V gene is TRBV30, the J gene TRBJ2-3, with a weak D call TRBD1 (7 bases). Trimming stripped 8 bases from V and 7 bases from J, with 19 bases between. Germline-derived CDR1 and CDR2 are GTSNPN and SVGIG (reference sequence). The length of the CDR3 is 13 residues. The CDR3 bases are TGTGCCCCCGCGGGACAGAAACTTAATACGCAGTATTTT. Amino acid sequence: CAPAGQKLNTQYF. The full variable domain, completed using reference TRBV30 and TRBJ2-3, is SQTIHQWPATLVQPVGSPLSLECTVEGTSNPNLYWYRQAAGRGLQLLFYSVGIGQISSEVPQNLSASRPQDRQFILSSKKLLLSDSGFYLCAPAGQKLNTQYFGPGTRLTVL.

This chain joins TRBV27 and TRBJ2-5, with D unresolved. Germline V CDR1 and CDR2: MNHEY, SMNVEV (reference sequence). The CDR3 has 11 amino acids. V was trimmed by 3 bases and J by 11 bases, leaving 10 bases between them. CDR3 in amino acids: CASSFSRSQYF. In DNA form, the CDR3 reads TGTGCCAGCAGTTTTTCTAGGTCTCAGTACTTC.

The V call is TRBV10-1, the J call TRBJ1-2, with TRBD1 as a possible D gene (6 bases). The CDR3 length is 16 residues. V lost 6 bases and J 7 bases, leaving 24 bases between the germline ends. Germline V gene sequence: CDR1 WNHNN, CDR2 SYGVQD (reference sequence). This CDR3 reads CASSDVRHGQIGGYTF. CDR3 DNA sequence: TGCGCCAGCAGCGACGTTCGACATGGACAGATCGGTGGCTACACCTTC.

The rearrangement uses TRBV2 and TRBJ2-2; D might be TRBD2 (5 bases). Deletions cut 3 bases from V and 2 bases from J, with 13 bases between. Germline CDR1 SNHLY, CDR2 FYNNEI. The length of the CDR3 is 16 residues. DNA for the CDR3: TGTGCCAGCAGTGAGGCGCTAGCAGCCAACACCGGGGAGCTGTTTTTT. Encoded protein: CASSEALAANTGELFF.

The chain recombines TRBV18 with TRBJ2-7, with 10 bases lining up with TRBD2. The CDR3 runs to 15 residues. The V segment lost 0 bases and the J segment 4 bases; nucleotides outside the gene matches: 3. CDR1 KGHSH and CDR2 LQKENI come from the germline V gene. The CDR3 here is CASSPPGLAEYEQYF. CDR3 sequence (DNA): TGTGCCAGCTCACCACCCGGACTAGCGGAATACGAGCAGTACTTC.

The CDR3 is CASSPGQSGNNEQYF. The DNA for the CDR3 is TGTGCCAGCTCACCAGGCCAGTCGGGTAACAACGAGCAGTACTTC. The J gene is TRBJ2-7, the V gene TRBV18; D uncertain. Germline-derived CDR1 and CDR2 are KGHSH and LQKENI. This CDR3 is 15 amino acids long. Trimming took 2 bases from V and 5 from J, leaving 16 bases between them.

The chain has TRBV28 and TRBJ2-7, with 8 bases identical to TRBD2. CDR3 size: 16 residues. With V trimmed by 7 bases and J by 2 bases, 13 bases remained unmatched. Germline V lookup: CDR1 MDHEN, CDR2 SYDVKM. The CDR3 reads CASNPPAGTRAYEQYF. As DNA, the CDR3 is TGTGCCAGCAACCCACCCGCCGGGACTAGGGCCTACGAGCAGTACTTC.

This chain joins TRBV27 and TRBJ2-7; 9 nucleotides match TRBD1. The germline gives CDR1 MNHEY, CDR2 SMNVEV (reference sequence). This CDR3 is 17 amino acids long. Losses at the gene ends were 8 bases for V and 2 bases for J; bases not matched to a gene: 16. CDR3 bases: TGTGCCAGCCGGGGTTTGGCGGGGACAGGGCATCCCTACGAGCAGTACTTC. Translating gives CASRGLAGTGHPYEQYF.

The chain has TRBV14 and TRBJ2-7, with TRBD2 identical over 7 bases. Losses at the gene ends were 2 bases for V and 2 bases for J; bases not matched to a gene: 3. Germline-derived CDR1 and CDR2 are SGHDN and FVKESK. The CDR3 contains 14 residues. The CDR3 DNA reads as TGTGCCAGCAGCCAATTACTAGCGACCTACGAGCAGTACTTC. Amino acids: CASSQLLATYEQYF.

The chain joins TRBV7-2 to TRBJ2-5; D might be TRBD2 (5 bases). This CDR3 has 13 residues. V lost 1 base and J lost 5, with 8 bases in between. Germline values: CDR1 SGHTA, CDR2 FQGNSA. CDR3 amino acids: CASSLGVAETQYF. The CDR3 coding sequence is TGTGCCAGCAGCTTAGGTGTAGCGGAGACCCAGTACTTC.

This clone appeared once. This chain links TRBV4-1 with TRBJ2-1, with 9 bases lining up with TRBD2. The V gene end was trimmed by 0 bases and the J gene end by 0 bases; junction bases not matched to a gene: 9. Looked up from germline, CDR1 is MGHRA and CDR2 is YSYEKL. This CDR3 is built from 19 residues. CDR3 coding DNA: TGCGCCAGCAGCCAAGATGAAACGCGGGGGGGAAGCTCCTACAATGAGCAGTTCTTC. It is translated as CASSQDETRGGSSYNEQFF.

This clone came up once. The chain carries TRBV5-4 and TRBJ2-3, with TRBD2 matching over 7 bases. V lost 2 bases and J lost 11; bases outside the gene matches: 2. The length of the CDR3 is 11 residues. From germline, CDR1 is SGHNT and CDR2 YYREEE (reference sequence). CDR3 nucleotides: TGTGCCAGCAGCTTCAGCGGGGTGCAGTATTTT. Translated, it gives CASSFSGVQYF.

This clone is a singleton in its sample. V usage is TRBV2 and J usage is TRBJ2-6; TRBD1 agrees at 7 bases. After removal of 6 bases from V and 0 bases from J, the junction contained 2 bases not matched to a gene. Germline V gives CDR1 SNHLY, CDR2 FYNNEI. This CDR3 comprises 15 residues. In DNA form, the CDR3 reads TGTGCCAGCAGCGCAGGGGGCTCTGGGGCCAACGTCCTGACTTTC. Its protein product is CASSAGGSGANVLTF.

This clone came up a few times. This chain connects TRBV19 to TRBJ1-1; 10 nucleotides line up with TRBD1. After removal of 5 bases from V and 0 bases from J, the junction contained 3 bases not matched to a gene. Germline loops: CDR1 LNHDA, CDR2 SQIVND (reference sequence). This CDR3 comprises 15 residues. The CDR3 protein is CASSVTGGLNTEAFF. CDR3 nucleotide sequence: TGTGCCAGTAGTGTGACAGGGGGCTTGAACACTGAAGCTTTCTTT. Based on the CDR3 plus reference TRBV19 and TRBJ1-1, the full variable domain is DGGITQSPKYLFRKEGQNVTLSCEQNLNHDAMYWYRQDPGQGLRLIYYSQIVNDFQKGDIAEGYSVSREKKESFPLTVTSAQKNPTAFYLCASSVTGGLNTEAFFGQGTRLTVV.

The chain is built from TRBV10-1 and TRBJ2-7, with TRBD1 identical over 8 bases. Trimming at V came to 0 bases and at J to 2 bases, leaving 0 bases not matched to a gene. The CDR3 totals 14 residues. CDR1 and CDR2 from the germline V gene are WNHNN and SYGVQD (reference sequence). This CDR3 reads CASSESDRAYEQYF. The CDR3 region has the DNA TGCGCCAGCAGTGAGTCGGACAGGGCCTACGAGCAGTACTTC.

V gene TRBV4-1 combines with J gene TRBJ2-7; 14 bases line up with TRBD2. CDR1 and CDR2 (germline): MGHRA, YSYEKL. The CDR3 length is 18 residues. After removal of 1 base from V and 4 bases from J, the junction contained 9 bases not matched to a gene. The CDR3 DNA reads TGCGCCAGCAGCCAAGGACCGTTGACTAGCGGGAGGGAGTACGAGCAGTACTTC. Amino acid sequence: CASSQGPLTSGREYEQYF.

This clone showed up just once. The chain is built from TRBV4-2 and TRBJ1-1; D is unresolved. V was clipped by 2 bases and J by 7 bases, with 8 bases between them. Germline-derived CDR1 and CDR2 are LGHNA and YNFKEQ. This CDR3 comprises 12 residues. The CDR3 nucleotides read TGTGCCAGCAGCCAATTAACTGGTGAAGCTTTCTTT. This codes for CASSQLTGEAFF.

CDR3 protein: CASRARDRPYRVREKLFF. CDR3 bases: TGTGCCAGCCGTGCGCGGGACAGGCCATATAGGGTAAGGGAAAAACTGTTTTTT. This chain links TRBV6-1 with TRBJ1-4; 8 bases line up with TRBD1. The germline V gene encodes CDR1 MNHNS and CDR2 SASEGT. This CDR3 is 18 amino acids long. The V and J ends lost 8 bases and 8 bases, in that order; junction bases with no gene match: 22.

CDR3 sequence: CAWKLPGQGASPLHF. The CDR3 nucleotides are TGTGCCTGGAAGTTGCCGGGACAGGGTGCTTCACCCCTCCACTTT. This chain joins TRBV30 and TRBJ1-6; 9 bases align to TRBD1. The CDR3 loop spans 15 amino acids. Germline-derived CDR1 and CDR2 are GTSNPN and SVGIG (reference sequence). V lost 4 bases, J lost 9 bases, and 10 bases stayed unmatched. The complete variable domain, with remaining parts taken from reference TRBV30 and TRBJ1-6, reads SQTIHQWPATLVQPVGSPLSLECTVEGTSNPNLYWYRQAAGRGLQLLFYSVGIGQISSEVPQNLSASRPQDRQFILSSKKLLLSDSGFYLCAWKLPGQGASPLHFGNGTRLTVT.

The rearrangement joins TRBV6-1 to TRBJ1-3; D is uncertain. The CDR3 has 15 residues. Germline V lookup: CDR1 MNHNS, CDR2 SASEGT. V lost 7 bases, J lost 6 bases, and 19 bases lay in between. The CDR3 DNA reads TGTGCCAGCAAACTAGATGTGTTTCTATTAAACACCATATATTTT. It codes for CASKLDVFLLNTIYF.

Comments on this clone: One end of the junction is discordant with germline, which a read error may explain. This rearrangement joins TRBV7-6 to TRBJ2-1, with D perhaps matching TRBD2 (6 bases). The V gene's germline CDR1 is SGHVS and CDR2 FNYEAQ. The CDR3 consists of 15 residues. CDR3 sequence reads: CASSIADYGYNEQFF. The CDR3 DNA reads TGTGCCAGCAGCATAGCGGACTACGGGTACAATGAGCAGTTCTTC.

Regarding this clone: At one end, the junction sequence differs from germline, possibly due to a read error. V is TRBV5-1 and J is TRBJ1-3, with a possible D match to TRBD1 (6 bases). There are 18 residues in the CDR3. Germline V gene data show CDR1 as SGHRS and CDR2 as YFSETQ. CDR3 in amino acids: CASSPTLMTGGAGNTIYF. CDR3 DNA sequence: TGCGCCAGCAGCCCCACCTTAATGACAGGTGGAGCTGGGAACACCATATATTTT.

The V and J genes are TRBV14 and TRBJ1-2, with D perhaps matching TRBD1 (6 bases). The length of the CDR3 is 13 residues. Germline assignment: CDR1 SGHDN and CDR2 FVKESK. Trimming pared 5 bases from V and 1 base from J, leaving 8 bases between. CDR3 sequence: CASSTGLNYGYTF. The CDR3 DNA follows: TGTGCCAGCAGCACAGGGCTTAACTATGGCTACACCTTC.

This clone was seen a few times. Written as DNA, the CDR3 is TGTGCCAGCAGTTACGTCCGAGGGGGAGATGGCTACACCTTC. Its protein is CASSYVRGGDGYTF. The J gene is TRBJ1-2, the V gene TRBV6-5, with D perhaps matching TRBD1 (6 bases). V was shortened by 2 bases and J by 6 bases, with 13 bases between the two germline ends. The V gene's germline CDR1 is MNHEY and CDR2 SVGAGI. This CDR3 is 14 amino acids long.

The gene calls are TRBV4-1 and TRBJ2-1; TRBD2 might be the D (5 bases). The V and J ends lost 4 bases and 5 bases respectively, with 21 bases between them. CDR1 and CDR2 (germline): MGHRA, YSYEKL. This CDR3 has 17 amino acids. The CDR3 coding sequence is TGCGCCAGCAGCCCCAAGCCACAGCCGGGATCTCACAATGAGCAGTTCTTC. It codes for CASSPKPQPGSHNEQFF.

The V gene is TRBV5-1, the J gene TRBJ1-5; D is perhaps TRBD1 (6 bases). In germline, CDR1 is SGHRS, CDR2 YFSETQ. The CDR3 is 15 amino acids. Trimming shortened V by 0 bases and J by 7 bases, and 14 bases separated the two germline ends. Here the CDR3 DNA reads TGCGCCAGCAGCTTGGCCGGTGGGGGCGGACAGCCCCAGCATTTT. Protein product: CASSLAGGGGQPQHF. The full variable domain, in which reference TRBV5-1 and TRBJ1-5 provide the parts outside the CDR3, is KAGVTQTPRYLIKTRGQQVTLSCSPISGHRSVSWYQQTPGQGLQFLFEYFSETQRNKGNFPGRFSGRQFSNSRSEMNVSTLELGDSALYLCASSLAGGGGQPQHFGDGTRLSIL.

The V call is TRBV4-2, the J call TRBJ2-2; D is possibly TRBD2 (5 bases). The V gene lost 0 bases and the J gene lost 6 bases, with 26 bases spanning the gap. The CDR3 spans 20 residues. Germline CDR1 and CDR2: LGHNA and YNFKEQ. CDR3 bases: TGTGCCAGCAGCCAAGAGATGGTGGTACGGGGATTTTCCGGGTCCGGGGAGCTGTTTTTT. This gives the protein CASSQEMVVRGFSGSGELFF.

The chain is built from TRBV4-1 and TRBJ2-2; maybe TRBD1 (5 bases). This CDR3 has 15 residues. The V end lost 2 bases, the J end lost 6 bases, and 13 bases lay between the germline ends. Germline CDR1 reads MGHRA; CDR2 reads YSYEKL. DNA for the CDR3: TGCGCCAGCAGCCAACCTAACAGGTCTCCCGGGGAGCTGTTTTTT. Translated, it gives CASSQPNRSPGELFF.

The V and J genes are TRBV4-2 and TRBJ1-2; D possibly corresponds to TRBD1 (5 bases). Trimming removed 0 bases from V and 0 bases from J, with 8 bases in between. CDR3 size: 15 residues. Germline V gives CDR1 LGHNA, CDR2 YNFKEQ. CDR3 nucleotide sequence: TGTGCCAGCAGCCAAGATAGGGGTGCTAACTATGGCTACACCTTC. It codes for CASSQDRGANYGYTF.

This rearrangement joins TRBV7-3 to TRBJ2-1; a possible D gene is TRBD2 (7 bases). This CDR3 contains 18 residues. V dropped 3 bases and J dropped 1 base, with 19 bases sitting between them. CDR1 and CDR2 (germline): SGHTA, FQGTGA. The CDR3 DNA follows: TGTGCCAGCAGCTTGGAGGTGTCGCGGGGGCTTTCCTACAATGAGCAGTTCTTC. Its protein product is CASSLEVSRGLSYNEQFF.

This chain links TRBV7-9 with TRBJ2-5; TRBD1 agrees at 7 bases. This CDR3 has 14 residues. V was pared by 4 bases and J by 5 bases, with 7 bases of the junction left unmatched. Germline V lookup: CDR1 SEHNR, CDR2 FQNEAQ (reference sequence). This chain's CDR3 is CASSYTDREETQYF. The CDR3 coding sequence is TGTGCCAGCAGCTATACCGACAGGGAGGAGACCCAGTACTTC.